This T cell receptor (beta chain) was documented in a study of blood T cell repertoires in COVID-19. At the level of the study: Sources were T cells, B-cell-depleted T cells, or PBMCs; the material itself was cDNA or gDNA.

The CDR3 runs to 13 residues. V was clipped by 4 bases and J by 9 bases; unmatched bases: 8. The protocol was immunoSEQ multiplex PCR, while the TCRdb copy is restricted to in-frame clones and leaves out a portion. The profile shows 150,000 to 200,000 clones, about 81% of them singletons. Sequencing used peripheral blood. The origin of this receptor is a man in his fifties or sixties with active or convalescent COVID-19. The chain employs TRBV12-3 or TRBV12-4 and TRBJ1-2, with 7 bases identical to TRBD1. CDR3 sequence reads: CASSSGTESSYTF. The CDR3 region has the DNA TGTGCCAGCAGTTCCGGGACAGAGAGTAGCTACACCTTC.